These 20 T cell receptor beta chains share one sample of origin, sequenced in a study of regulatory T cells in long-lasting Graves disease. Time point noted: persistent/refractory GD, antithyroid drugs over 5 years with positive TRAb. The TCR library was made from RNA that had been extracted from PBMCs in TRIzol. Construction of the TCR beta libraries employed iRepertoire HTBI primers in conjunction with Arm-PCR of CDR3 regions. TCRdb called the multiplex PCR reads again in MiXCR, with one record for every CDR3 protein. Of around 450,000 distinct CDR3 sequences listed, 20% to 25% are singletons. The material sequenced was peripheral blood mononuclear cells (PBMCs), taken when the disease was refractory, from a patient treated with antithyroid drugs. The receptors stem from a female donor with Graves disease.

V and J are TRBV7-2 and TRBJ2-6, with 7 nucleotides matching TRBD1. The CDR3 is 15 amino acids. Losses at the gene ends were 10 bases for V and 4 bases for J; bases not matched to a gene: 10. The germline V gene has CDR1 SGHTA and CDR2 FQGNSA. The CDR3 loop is CATGETGRGANVLTF. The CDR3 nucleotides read TGTGCCACCGGGGAGACAGGGCGAGGGGCCAACGTCCTGACTTTC. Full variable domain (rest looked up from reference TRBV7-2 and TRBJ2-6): GAGVSQSPSNKVTEKGKDVELRCDPISGHTALYWYRQSLGQGLEFLIYFQGNSAPDKSGLPSDRFSAERTGGSVSTLTIQRTQQEDSAVYLCATGETGRGANVLTFGAGSRLTVL.

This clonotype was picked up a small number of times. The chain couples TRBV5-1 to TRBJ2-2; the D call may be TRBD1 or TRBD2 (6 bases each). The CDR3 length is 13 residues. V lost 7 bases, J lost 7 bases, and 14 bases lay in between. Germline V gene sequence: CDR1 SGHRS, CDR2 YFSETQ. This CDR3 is CASSEGGVGELFF. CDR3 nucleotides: TGCGCCAGCTCGGAGGGGGGAGTCGGGGAGCTGTTTTTT.

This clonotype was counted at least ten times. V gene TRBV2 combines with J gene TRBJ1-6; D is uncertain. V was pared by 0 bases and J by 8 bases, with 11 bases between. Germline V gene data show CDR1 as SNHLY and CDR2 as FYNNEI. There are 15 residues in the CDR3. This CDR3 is CASSEASARDSPLHF. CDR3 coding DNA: TGTGCCAGCAGTGAAGCGTCTGCTCGGGATTCACCCCTCCACTTT.

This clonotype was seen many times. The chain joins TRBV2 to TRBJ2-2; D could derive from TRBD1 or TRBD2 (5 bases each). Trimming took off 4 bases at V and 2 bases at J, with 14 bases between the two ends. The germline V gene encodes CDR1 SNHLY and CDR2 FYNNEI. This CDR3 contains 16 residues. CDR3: CASSAGTAPNTGELFF. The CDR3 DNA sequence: TGTGCCAGCAGTGCTGGGACGGCACCTAACACCGGGGAGCTGTTTTTT.

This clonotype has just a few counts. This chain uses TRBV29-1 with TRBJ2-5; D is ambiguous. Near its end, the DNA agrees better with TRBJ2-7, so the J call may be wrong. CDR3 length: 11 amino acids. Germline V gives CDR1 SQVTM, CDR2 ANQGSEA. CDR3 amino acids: CSVEEALEQYF. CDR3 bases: TGCAGCGTTGAAGAAGCTCTCGAGCAGTACTTC.

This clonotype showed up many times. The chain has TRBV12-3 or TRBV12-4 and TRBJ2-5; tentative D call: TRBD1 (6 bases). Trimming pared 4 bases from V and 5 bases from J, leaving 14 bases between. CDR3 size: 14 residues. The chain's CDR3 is CASSYPGADETQYF. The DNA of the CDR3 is TGTGCCAGCAGTTACCCAGGGGCGGACGAGACCCAGTACTTC.

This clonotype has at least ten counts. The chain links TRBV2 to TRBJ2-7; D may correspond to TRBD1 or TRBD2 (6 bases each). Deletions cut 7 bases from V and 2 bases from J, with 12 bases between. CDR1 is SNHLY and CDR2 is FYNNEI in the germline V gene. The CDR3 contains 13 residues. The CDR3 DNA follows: TGTGCCAGCAATTTGAGGGGGGCCTACGAGCAGTACTTC. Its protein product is CASNLRGAYEQYF.

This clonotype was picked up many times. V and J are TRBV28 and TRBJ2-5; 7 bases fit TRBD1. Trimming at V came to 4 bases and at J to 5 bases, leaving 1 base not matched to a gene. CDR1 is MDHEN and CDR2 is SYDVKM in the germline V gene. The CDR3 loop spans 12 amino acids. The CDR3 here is CASSSDRETQYF. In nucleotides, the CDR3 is TGTGCCAGCAGTTCGGACAGGGAGACCCAGTACTTC.

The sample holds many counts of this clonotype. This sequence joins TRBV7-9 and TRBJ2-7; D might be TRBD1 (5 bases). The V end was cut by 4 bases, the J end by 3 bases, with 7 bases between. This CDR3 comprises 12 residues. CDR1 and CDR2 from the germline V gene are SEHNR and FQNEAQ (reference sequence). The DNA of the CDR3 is TGTGCCAGCAGCTCGGACAACTACGAGCAGTACTTC. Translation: CASSSDNYEQYF.

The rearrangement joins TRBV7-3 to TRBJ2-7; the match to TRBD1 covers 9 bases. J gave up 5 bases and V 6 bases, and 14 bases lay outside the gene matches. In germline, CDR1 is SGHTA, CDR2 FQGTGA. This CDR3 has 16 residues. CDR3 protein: CASSLGPGQGPNEQYF. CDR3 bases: TGTGCCAGCAGTTTGGGCCCCGGACAGGGGCCCAACGAGCAGTACTTC.

For the CDR3, the DNA is TGCAGTGCGGCACTAGCGGGAGTCGACGAGCTGTTTTTT. This encodes CSAALAGVDELFF. V is TRBV20-1 and J is TRBJ2-2, with 11 positions matching TRBD2. The J segment lost 11 bases and the V segment lost 6 bases, leaving 8 bases of the junction unmatched. Germline assignment: CDR1 DFQATT and CDR2 SNEGSKA (reference sequence). There are 13 residues in the CDR3.

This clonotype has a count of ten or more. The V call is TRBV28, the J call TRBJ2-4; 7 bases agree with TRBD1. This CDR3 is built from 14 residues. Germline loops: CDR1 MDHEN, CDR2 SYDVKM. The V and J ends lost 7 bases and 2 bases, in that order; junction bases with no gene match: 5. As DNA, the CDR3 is TGTGCCAGCACCCGACAGGGAACCAAAAACATTCAGTACTTC. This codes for CASTRQGTKNIQYF.

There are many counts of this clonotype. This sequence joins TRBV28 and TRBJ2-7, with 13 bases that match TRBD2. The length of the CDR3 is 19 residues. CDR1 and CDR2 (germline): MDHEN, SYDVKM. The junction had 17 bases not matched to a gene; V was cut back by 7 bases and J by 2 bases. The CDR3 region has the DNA TGTGCCAGCAAGAGGGGCCCCACTAGCGGGGGGGCCAGTCCCTACGAGCAGTACTTC. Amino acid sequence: CASKRGPTSGGASPYEQYF.

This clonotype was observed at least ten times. The CDR3 DNA is TGTGCCAGCTGTGGGACAGTGAACACTGAAGCTTTCTTT. Its translation: CASCGTVNTEAFF. The chain combines TRBV6-1 with TRBJ1-1; 7 bases match TRBD1. Germline V gives CDR1 MNHNS, CDR2 SASEGT. V lost 8 bases and J lost 0; bases outside the gene matches: 3. The CDR3 spans 13 residues.

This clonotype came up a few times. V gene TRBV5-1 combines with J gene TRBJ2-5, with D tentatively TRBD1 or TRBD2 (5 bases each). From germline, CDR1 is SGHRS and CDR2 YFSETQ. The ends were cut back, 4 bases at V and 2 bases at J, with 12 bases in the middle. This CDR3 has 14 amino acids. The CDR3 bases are TGCGCCAGCAGCAGGACATGGGGGCAAGAGACCCAGTACTTC. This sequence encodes CASSRTWGQETQYF.

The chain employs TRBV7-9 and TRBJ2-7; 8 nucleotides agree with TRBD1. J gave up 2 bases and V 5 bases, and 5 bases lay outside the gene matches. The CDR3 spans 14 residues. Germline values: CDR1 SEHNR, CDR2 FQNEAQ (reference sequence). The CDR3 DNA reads TGTGCCAGCAGCCCCTCGGGACAGGCCTACGAGCAGTACTTC. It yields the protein CASSPSGQAYEQYF.

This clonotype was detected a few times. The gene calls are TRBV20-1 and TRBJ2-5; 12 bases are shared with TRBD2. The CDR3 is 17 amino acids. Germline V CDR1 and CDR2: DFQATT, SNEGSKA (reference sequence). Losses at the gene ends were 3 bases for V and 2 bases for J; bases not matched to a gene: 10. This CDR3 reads CSASSLAGGTIQETQYF. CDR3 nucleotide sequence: TGCAGTGCTAGCTCTCTAGCGGGAGGGACGATTCAAGAGACCCAGTACTTC.

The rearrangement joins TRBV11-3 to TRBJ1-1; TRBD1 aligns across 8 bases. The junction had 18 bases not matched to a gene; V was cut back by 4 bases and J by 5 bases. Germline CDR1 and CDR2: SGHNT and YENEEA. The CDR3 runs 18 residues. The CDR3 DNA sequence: TGTGCCAGCAGCTATCCACTATACAGACAGGGGAGTAGGACTGAAGCTTTCTTT. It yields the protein CASSYPLYRQGSRTEAFF.

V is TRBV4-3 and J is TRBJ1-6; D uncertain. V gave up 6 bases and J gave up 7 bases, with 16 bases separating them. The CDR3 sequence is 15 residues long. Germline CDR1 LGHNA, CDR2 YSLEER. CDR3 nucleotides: TGCGCCAGCAGTCCCAGCCAAGATTTGAATTCACCCCTCCACTTT. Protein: CASSPSQDLNSPLHF.

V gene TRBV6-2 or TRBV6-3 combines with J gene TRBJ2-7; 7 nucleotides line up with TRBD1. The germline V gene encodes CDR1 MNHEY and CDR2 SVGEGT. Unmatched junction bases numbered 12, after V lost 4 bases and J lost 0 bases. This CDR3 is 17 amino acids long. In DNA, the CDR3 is TGTGCCAGCAGTTTCCGACAGGGACCAGCCAACTCCTACGAGCAGTACTTC. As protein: CASSFRQGPANSYEQYF.